The source of this T cell receptor (beta chain) is a study of blood T cell repertoires in COVID-19. Whole-study context: Material from acute and convalescent COVID-19 was sourced from the United States, Italy and Spain.

Note on this clone: Other DNA sequences in this specimen translate into the identical CDR3.

This CDR3 is 15 amino acids long. The germline gives CDR1 MNHEY, CDR2 SVGAGI. V gave up 0 bases and J gave up 1 base; unmatched junction bases: 2. The assay was immunoSEQ multiplex PCR, and TCRdb's table has in-frame clones only and misses some. The sample has around 130,000 clones; roughly 72% are singletons. Sequencing input: peripheral blood. This TCR was recovered from a human donor in a cohort sampled during active COVID-19. The rearrangement links TRBV6-5 to TRBJ1-1; 7 bases are a match to TRBD1. CDR3 sequence reads: CASSYSRQGNTEAFF. The CDR3, as DNA: TGTGCCAGCAGTTACTCCCGACAGGGGAACACTGAAGCTTTCTTT.